The clone carrying this TCR beta chain was counted ten times or more. Its antigen is still unknown. The data were obtained in a study of identical twins. Findings and limits, study-wide: Not following the same donors, the study drew its conclusions from cross-sectional statistical analysis. Less excess twin sharing appeared in beta out-of-frame sequences.

A universal primer site was added by template switching, and unique molecular identifiers were carried by the cDNA. TCRdb itself ran the 5' RACE reads through MiXCR, one entry per CDR3 protein. The sample has roughly 710,000 distinct CDR3 sequences, approximately 6% seen once. This TCR came from a man between 18 and 35 years old in good health. Sequencing input: naive T cells sorted from blood.

CDR3 loop: CASSLDSLFGELFF. CDR3 sequence (DNA): TGCGCCAGCAGCTTGGACTCGCTGTTTGGGGAGCTGTTTTTT. The J gene is TRBJ2-2, the V gene TRBV5-1; no reliable D call. CDR3 length: 14 amino acids. With 0 bases removed from V and 8 bases from J, the gap between germline ends came to 11 bases. Germline V gene lookup returns CDR1 SGHRS and CDR2 YFSETQ. The variable domain in full, with the rest retrieved from reference TRBV5-1 and TRBJ2-2, is KAGVTQTPRYLIKTRGQQVTLSCSPISGHRSVSWYQQTPGQGLQFLFEYFSETQRNKGNFPGRFSGRQFSNSRSEMNVSTLELGDSALYLCASSLDSLFGELFFGEGSRLTVL.